Each of the 21 T cell receptor beta chains below was sequenced from the same sample in a study of T cell repertoires in cytomegalovirus infection. The antigens these receptors bind are not known. Using its own MiXCR run on the reads, TCRdb lists one record per CDR3 protein. The sample includes hundreds of thousands of distinct CDR3 sequences, roughly a third of them seen just once. The sequencing here drew on cultured PBMCs, taken from culture after CMV antigen stimulation. The receptors originated from a human donor in good health (CMV status not recorded). Some clones in this sample may be carry-over from other donors' samples.

Comment on this clonotype: No conserved phenylalanine or tryptophan is present at the end of the CDR3, so a read error is the likely explanation. No DNA is shown, since the ends of the CDR3 on it are uncertain; the CDR3 is the one TCRdb lists. The chain employs TRBV20-1 and TRBJ2-1; TRBD2, the table's D call, lacks a check against the DNA. From germline, CDR1 is DFQATT and CDR2 SNEGSKA (reference sequence). The CDR3 has 18 residues if both end residues are counted. CDR3: CSARGTSGRFGTDFIQLS.

This clonotype has a handful of counts. The V call is TRBV3-1, the J call TRBJ1-2; tentative D call: TRBD1 (5 bases). Trimming pared 3 bases from V and 4 bases from J, leaving 12 bases between. CDR1 and CDR2 (germline): LGHDT, YNNKEL (reference sequence). The CDR3 is 14 amino acids. CDR3 sequence reads: CASSHGDGTYGYTF. CDR3 DNA sequence: TGTGCCAGCAGCCACGGGGACGGGACCTATGGCTACACCTTC.

V and J are TRBV12-3 or TRBV12-4 and TRBJ2-4; 7 bases fit TRBD2. With 5 bases clipped from V and 8 bases from J, the junction kept 9 bases outside the gene matches. The CDR3 has 14 amino acids. The CDR3 sequence is CASSLAGVGDIQYF. The CDR3 nucleotides read TGTGCCAGCAGTCTCGCGGGAGTCGGCGACATTCAGTACTTC.

This chain joins TRBV7-9 and TRBJ2-3, with D tentatively TRBD2 (6 bases). V dropped 5 bases and J dropped 3 bases, with 18 bases sitting between them. The CDR3 consists of 16 residues. Germline V gene data show CDR1 as SEHNR and CDR2 as FQNEAQ (reference sequence). CDR3 loop: CASSPPGSGLTDTQYF. The CDR3 DNA is TGTGCCAGCAGCCCACCTGGAAGCGGGCTGACAGATACGCAGTATTTT.

The chain carries TRBV5-4 and TRBJ2-1, with D perhaps matching TRBD1 or TRBD2 (5 bases each). The ends were cut back, 1 base at V and 5 bases at J, with 16 bases in the middle. CDR1 SGHNT and CDR2 YYREEE come from the germline V gene (reference sequence). CDR3 length equals 16 residues. The chain's CDR3 is CASSLLFRGPNNEQFF. The CDR3 coding sequence is TGTGCCAGCAGCTTGCTTTTCCGGGGCCCGAACAATGAGCAGTTCTTC. Combining the CDR3 with reference TRBV5-4 and TRBJ2-1 gives the whole variable domain ETGVTQSPTHLIKTRGQQVTLRCSSQSGHNTVSWYQQALGQGPQFIFQYYREEENGRGNFPPRFSGLQFPNYSSELNVNALELDDSALYLCASSLLFRGPNNEQFFGPGTRLTVL.

The table lists this clonotype with many counts. The chain employs TRBV12-3 or TRBV12-4 and TRBJ1-1, with a tentative D call TRBD1 (5 bases). The CDR3 has 14 residues. Trimming stripped 8 bases from V and 0 bases from J, with 13 bases between. CDR3 sequence reads: CASGQQVLNTEAFF. CDR3 coding DNA: TGTGCCAGCGGTCAACAGGTTCTGAACACTGAAGCTTTCTTT.

The J gene is TRBJ2-5, the V gene TRBV28; 8 bases are shared with TRBD2. The trim removed 1 base at V and 4 bases at J, leaving 5 bases unmatched. Per germline, CDR1 MDHEN and CDR2 SYDVKM. This CDR3 has 15 residues. The CDR3 loop reads CASSLFREGTETQYF. In DNA form, the CDR3 reads TGTGCCAGCAGTTTATTCCGGGAGGGTACAGAGACCCAGTACTTC. Looking up the rest from reference TRBV28 and TRBJ2-5 gives the full variable domain: DVKVTQSSRYLVKRTGEKVFLECVQDMDHENMFWYRQDPGLGLRLIYFSYDVKMKEKGDIPEGYSVSREKKERFSLILESASTNQTSMYLCASSLFREGTETQYFGPGTRLLVL.

The gene calls are TRBV7-2 and TRBJ1-1; a weak D match, TRBD1 (5 bases). Per the germline V gene, CDR1 is SGHTA and CDR2 is FQGNSA. Between the trimmed V and J ends, which lost 2 bases and 1 base, there was a span of 17 bases. The CDR3 length is 17 residues. CDR3 DNA sequence: TGTGCCAGCAGCTTATCGCAGGGAGGACAAACGAACACTGAAGCTTTCTTT. It yields the protein CASSLSQGGQTNTEAFF.

V is TRBV12-3 or TRBV12-4 and J is TRBJ2-7; 7 nucleotides agree with TRBD2. The CDR3 runs to 15 residues. V gave up 2 bases and J gave up 2 bases; unmatched junction bases: 6. CDR3 sequence: CASSLPTSAPYEQYV. CDR3 coding DNA: TGTGCCAGCAGTTTACCCACTAGCGCGCCCTACGAGCAGTACGTC.

This clonotype was detected many times. The chain joins TRBV2 to TRBJ1-4; the match to TRBD1 covers 7 bases. Germline V lookup: CDR1 SNHLY, CDR2 FYNNEI. The CDR3 is 14 amino acids. V lost 7 bases, J lost 6 bases, and 8 bases stayed unmatched. Here the CDR3 reads CASMGGQTYEKLFF. CDR3 nucleotide sequence: TGTGCCAGCATGGGGGGACAGACTTATGAAAAACTGTTTTTT. Based on the CDR3 plus reference TRBV2 and TRBJ1-4, the full variable domain is EPEVTQTPSHQVTQMGQEVILRCVPISNHLYFYWYRQILGQKVEFLVSFYNNEISEKSEIFDDQFSVERPDGSNFTLKIRSTKLEDSAMYFCASMGGQTYEKLFFGSGTQLSVL.

The chain combines TRBV6-2 or TRBV6-3 with TRBJ1-5; D is possibly TRBD1 (6 bases). The length of the CDR3 is 13 residues. Germline CDR1 reads MNHEY; CDR2 reads SVGEGT. The V and J ends lost 2 bases and 7 bases respectively, with 9 bases between them. Written as DNA, the CDR3 is TGTGCCAGCAGTTACCGGACAGTGCAGCCCCAGCATTTT. Its translation is CASSYRTVQPQHF.

This clonotype was counted many times. The chain recombines TRBV7-2 with TRBJ2-4, with 8 bases matching TRBD2. This CDR3 is 17 amino acids long. Trimming at V came to 1 base and at J to 0 bases, leaving 5 bases not matched to a gene. CDR1 and CDR2 (germline): SGHTA, FQGNSA. The CDR3 DNA reads TGTGCCAGCAGCTTAGACTCGGGACTAGGAGCCAAAAACATTCAGTACTTC. Protein sequence: CASSLDSGLGAKNIQYF. Full variable domain (outside the CDR3, taken from reference TRBV7-2 and TRBJ2-4): GAGVSQSPSNKVTEKGKDVELRCDPISGHTALYWYRQSLGQGLEFLIYFQGNSAPDKSGLPSDRFSAERTGGSVSTLTIQRTQQEDSAVYLCASSLDSGLGAKNIQYFGAGTRLSVL.

This clonotype was observed many times. The chain has TRBV7-8 and TRBJ2-3; D gene ambiguous. Germline CDR1 SGHVS, CDR2 FQNEAQ. The V gene lost 3 bases and the J gene lost 1 base, with 11 bases spanning the gap. This CDR3 contains 15 residues. Here the CDR3 reads CASSFPSLGTDTQYF. The CDR3 DNA reads as TGTGCCAGCAGCTTCCCCTCTTTGGGCACAGATACGCAGTATTTT.

The chain uses TRBV29-1 and TRBJ2-3, with D unresolved. The V and J ends lost 6 bases and 3 bases respectively, with 10 bases between them. The CDR3 is 12 residues long. The germline V gene encodes CDR1 SQVTM and CDR2 ANQGSEA. CDR3 nucleotide sequence: TGCAGCGTACGCACCCAGACAGATACGCAGTATTTT. This sequence encodes CSVRTQTDTQYF.

V gene TRBV12-3 or TRBV12-4 combines with J gene TRBJ2-3; 12 bases align to TRBD2. The CDR3 covers 16 residues. V was clipped by 5 bases and J by 2 bases; unmatched bases: 5. The CDR3 loop is CASSVRLAGVTDTQYF. In nucleotides, the CDR3 is TGTGCCAGCAGTGTGAGACTAGCGGGAGTCACAGATACGCAGTATTTT.

The chain joins TRBV5-1 to TRBJ2-1; 9 positions match TRBD2. Per germline, CDR1 SGHRS and CDR2 YFSETQ. The CDR3 spans 15 residues. The J segment lost 7 bases and the V segment lost 2 bases, leaving 7 bases of the junction unmatched. The CDR3 loop is CASSLMGSGSNEQFF. The CDR3 DNA reads as TGCGCCAGCAGCTTAATGGGTAGCGGGAGTAATGAGCAGTTCTTC.

The sample holds a few counts of this clonotype. V gene TRBV11-2 combines with J gene TRBJ2-5, with 7 bases identical to TRBD2. Germline CDR1 is SGHAT and CDR2 is FQNNGV. This CDR3 has 15 residues. Losses at the gene ends were 7 bases for V and 4 bases for J; bases not matched to a gene: 12. CDR3 residues: CASTLPGLLSETQYF. DNA of the CDR3: TGTGCCAGCACCCTACCGGGACTATTGTCAGAGACCCAGTACTTC.

This rearrangement joins TRBV5-1 to TRBJ2-7; 7 positions match TRBD1. J gave up 6 bases and V 2 bases, and 8 bases lay outside the gene matches. This CDR3 has 14 amino acids. Looked up from germline, CDR1 is SGHRS and CDR2 is YFSETQ. The CDR3 is CASSFRGSSGEQYF. In DNA form, the CDR3 reads TGCGCCAGCAGCTTCAGGGGGTCTTCAGGCGAGCAGTACTTC.

The V gene is TRBV12-3 or TRBV12-4, the J gene TRBJ2-5; the match to TRBD2 covers 11 bases. There are 16 residues in the CDR3. Losses at the gene ends were 6 bases for V and 3 bases for J; bases not matched to a gene: 9. This CDR3 is CASRSLRGLAEETQYF. The CDR3 DNA reads TGTGCCAGCAGATCCCTGAGGGGACTAGCGGAAGAGACCCAGTACTTC.

This chain links TRBV6-1 with TRBJ2-7; possibly TRBD2 for D (7 bases). Germline loops: CDR1 MNHNS, CDR2 SASEGT. The V and J ends lost 5 bases and 5 bases respectively, with 19 bases between them. This CDR3 is built from 15 residues. The CDR3 DNA sequence: TGTGCCAGCAGTAAACAGGGAGGGAGGCGACACGAGCAGTACGTC. Amino acids: CASSKQGGRRHEQYV.

This clonotype came up a few times. The V gene is TRBV28, the J gene TRBJ2-7; 8 nucleotides agree with TRBD2. V lost 3 bases to trimming and J lost 0 bases; unmatched junction nucleotides: 13. The CDR3 sequence is 18 residues long. Germline loops: CDR1 MDHEN, CDR2 SYDVKM. For the CDR3, the DNA is TGTGCCAGCAGTTTTAAGGGGCAACGGCGGGAGGCCTCCTACGAGCAGTACTTC. Protein sequence: CASSFKGQRREASYEQYF.